This entry lists 24 T cell receptor beta chains sequenced from one sample in a study of monozygotic twins with inflammatory bowel disease. TCRdb re-called the 5' RACE reads and catalogs CDR3 proteins one per entry, DNA excluded. The sample's table shows about 200,000 distinct CDR3 sequences. The source material was blood. The receptor source for this set is a human donor with ulcerative colitis or Crohn's disease, or a healthy co-twin of an affected twin (not recorded which).

The rearrangement joins TRBV20-1 to TRBJ1-2. Germline V lookup: CDR1 DFQATT, CDR2 SNEGSKA (reference sequence). This CDR3 spans 13 amino acids. This chain's CDR3 is CSASDISGYGYTF.

The chain has TRBV9 and TRBJ1-1; TCRdb calls TRBD1, which cannot be checked without DNA. The CDR3 sequence is 15 residues long. CDR1 and CDR2 from the germline V gene are SGDLS and YYNGEE. CDR3: CASSEETGKNTEAFF.

The CDR3 spells CASSSFGFPGSPLHF. V is TRBV5-6 and J is TRBJ1-6; TCRdb's D gene call, TRBD1, goes unchecked for lack of DNA. The germline V gene encodes CDR1 SGHDT and CDR2 YYEEEE. This CDR3 spans 15 amino acids.

V is TRBV6-5 and J is TRBJ1-1; with no DNA, the TCRdb D assignment of TRBD1 cannot be verified. CDR1 is MNHEY and CDR2 is SVGAGI in the germline V gene. The CDR3 spans 15 residues. The CDR3 loop is CASSYSPGLNTEAFF.

The rearrangement joins TRBV5-4 to TRBJ2-1; the D call from TCRdb, TRBD1, cannot be confirmed without DNA. CDR1 SGHNT and CDR2 YYREEE come from the germline V gene (reference sequence). The CDR3 is made up of 14 amino acids. The CDR3 region is CASSFATGSGEQFF.

The V and J genes are TRBV7-7 and TRBJ2-7; without DNA, the TCRdb call of TRBD1 cannot be checked. CDR1 is SSHAT, CDR2 FNYEAQ, per germline (reference sequence). This CDR3 comprises 12 residues. CDR3 region: CASSPGTGEQYF.

CDR3 amino acids: CASSPRQGADYGYTF. This sequence joins TRBV18 and TRBJ1-2; lacking DNA, the TRBD1 call made by TCRdb goes unchecked. The CDR3 extends over 15 amino acids. Germline V gene lookup returns CDR1 KGHSH and CDR2 LQKENI. The whole variable domain, remainder taken from reference TRBV18 and TRBJ1-2, is NAGVMQNPRHLVRRRGQEARLRCSPMKGHSHVYWYRQLPEEGLKFMVYLQKENIIDESGMPKERFSAEFPKEGPSILRIQQVVRGDSAAYFCASSPRQGADYGYTFGSGTRLTVV.

The V and J genes are TRBV6-5 and TRBJ2-7; TCRdb selects TRBD1, and the lack of DNA leaves this call unchecked. Germline V CDR1 and CDR2: MNHEY, SVGAGI. The CDR3 has 15 residues. The CDR3 loop reads CASSSREQRSYEQYF.

The V and J genes are TRBV28 and TRBJ2-3; TCRdb outputs TRBD2, but without DNA this stays unchecked. Germline V gene sequence: CDR1 MDHEN, CDR2 SYDVKM. The CDR3 runs to 17 residues. This CDR3 is CASSLASSQKITDTQYF.

The chain combines TRBV15 with TRBJ2-5. Germline-derived CDR1 and CDR2 are LNHNV and YYDKDF (reference sequence). The CDR3 loop spans 17 amino acids. The CDR3 reads CATSRERIGRTQETQYF.

The rearrangement links TRBV3-1 to TRBJ1-1. The CDR3 runs 12 residues. Germline CDR1 LGHDT, CDR2 YNNKEL (reference sequence). CDR3 in amino acids: CASSQGTRKAFF. The full variable domain, with the rest looked up from reference TRBV3-1 and TRBJ1-1, is DTAVSQTPKYLVTQMGNDKSIKCEQNLGHDTMYWYKQDSKKFLKIMFSYNNKELIINETVPNRFSPKSPDKAHLNLHINSLELGDSAVYFCASSQGTRKAFFGQGTRLTVV.

The gene calls are TRBV5-8 and TRBJ1-3. This CDR3 is built from 15 residues. Germline assignment: CDR1 SGHTS and CDR2 YDEGEE. The CDR3 region is CASSLELNSGNTIYF.

V and J are TRBV18 and TRBJ2-1. The CDR3 runs to 13 residues. Germline V lookup: CDR1 KGHSH, CDR2 LQKENI. CDR3 region: CASSPPTSNEQFF.

The CDR3 sequence is CASSLPGRRGKNIQYF. The chain has TRBV7-2 and TRBJ2-4. Germline CDR1 SGHTA, CDR2 FQGNSA. CDR3 size: 16 residues.

The chain employs TRBV27 and TRBJ2-5; without DNA, the TCRdb call of TRBD2 cannot be checked. This CDR3 has 14 amino acids. Per germline, CDR1 MNHEY and CDR2 SMNVEV (reference sequence). The CDR3 is CASSLGGDQETQYF.

The CDR3: CASSVSIQYGYTF. This chain connects TRBV9 to TRBJ1-2. The CDR3 has 13 amino acids. CDR1 and CDR2 (germline): SGDLS, YYNGEE.

The chain links TRBV28 to TRBJ2-5. The germline V gene has CDR1 MDHEN and CDR2 SYDVKM. The length of the CDR3 is 15 residues. The CDR3: CASSFFLKNIETQYF.

The gene calls are TRBV27 and TRBJ1-1. The CDR3 totals 12 residues. Per germline, CDR1 MNHEY and CDR2 SMNVEV (reference sequence). CDR3: CASSSSGTEAFF.

The chain is built from TRBV12-3 or TRBV12-4 and TRBJ2-7. The CDR3 covers 13 residues. The CDR3 sequence: CASRVWGTLEQYF.

The rearrangement uses TRBV7-2 and TRBJ1-1; TCRdb reports TRBD1, a call that lacks DNA to check it against. CDR3 length: 15 residues. Germline CDR1 SGHTA, CDR2 FQGNSA. This chain's CDR3 is CASIPLPTLNTEAFF.

The V call is TRBV10-3, the J call TRBJ2-5; TCRdb calls TRBD1, which cannot be checked without DNA. Per the germline V gene, CDR1 is ENHRY and CDR2 is SYGVKD. The CDR3 spans 15 residues. The CDR3 spells CAISEWDRGQETQYF.

The chain joins TRBV5-6 to TRBJ2-2; the D gene TCRdb calls, TRBD1, cannot be checked with no DNA. Germline CDR1 and CDR2: SGHDT and YYEEEE. This CDR3 contains 15 residues. The CDR3 reads CASSLAGVNTGELFF.

The rearrangement uses TRBV5-6 and TRBJ1-6; TCRdb's D call, TRBD1, is unchecked because there is no DNA. The CDR3 loop spans 15 amino acids. Germline lookup yields CDR1 SGHDT and CDR2 YYEEEE. The CDR3 loop reads CASRRQGATNSPLHF.

The chain links TRBV18 to TRBJ1-6; checking the TCRdb D call of TRBD1 is not possible without DNA. Germline assignment: CDR1 KGHSH and CDR2 LQKENI. There are 14 residues in the CDR3. CDR3 sequence reads: CASSPPGTATPLHF.